This T cell receptor (beta chain) was captured in a study of cytomegalovirus exposure and HLA in healthy donors. Study-wide results and caveats: It was reportedly the case that the classifier diagnosed cytomegalovirus status with high specificity and sensitivity. CMV antigen specificity was confirmed in vitro for a few CMV-associated chains.

This clone was picked up one time. Its antigen is not identified. TCRdb's table, derived via immunoSEQ multiplex PCR, lists solely in-frame clones and lacks some. The sample shows approximately 160,000 clones, approximately 96% of them seen only once. V shed 7 bases and J 7 bases; nucleotides not matched to a gene: 11. CDR1 and CDR2 from the germline V gene are SGHTA and FQGNSA. This CDR3 spans 15 amino acids. Sequences were obtained from PBMCs. The clonotype originates from a woman aged 18 to 35 in good health and CMV-seronegative. The V gene is TRBV7-2, the J gene TRBJ1-2; 11 bases are shared with TRBD1. The CDR3 protein is CASTSVGQGVFGYTF. In nucleotides, the CDR3 is TGTGCCAGCACCTCCGTGGGACAGGGGGTTTTTGGCTACACCTTC.